The text below deals with one T cell receptor beta chain. Germline loops: CDR1 GTSNPN, CDR2 SVGIG (reference sequence). Trimming removed 0 bases at V and 2 bases at J, with 7 bases between. The CDR3 spans 13 residues. The sample belongs to a study of blood T cell repertoires in COVID-19. Study-wide context: Whether acute or convalescent, the COVID-19 samples came from the United States, Italy and Spain. Sources were T cells, B-cell-depleted T cells, or PBMCs; the material itself was cDNA or gDNA.

Authors' processing steps: The assay estimated nucleated cells by amplifying reference gene primers. Sequencing used immunoSEQ multiplex PCR; TCRdb keeps in-frame clones, though not all of them. The DNA gave D and trimming, while V, J and clone size come from that table. The sample shows about 170,000 clones, around nine tenths of them seen only once. The rearrangement joins TRBV30 to TRBJ2-5; weak D call: TRBD2 (5 bases). The sequence was collected from a man aged 18-30 years with active or convalescent COVID-19. Sequenced sample: peripheral blood. This chain's CDR3 is CAWSVPGQETQYF. Here the CDR3 DNA reads TGTGCCTGGAGTGTACCGGGACAAGAGACCCAGTACTTC.